This TCR beta chain was sequenced for a study of blood T cell repertoires in COVID-19. Remarks on this clone: Mismatch with germline at one junction end may stem from a read error.

Generated by immunoSEQ multiplex PCR, the TCRdb table keeps only in-frame clones and is missing some. The sample has 250,000 or so clones, nearly 90% seen once; the top ten hold approximately 2.3%. This receptor was identified in a woman aged 55 to 70 with COVID-19, enrolled during active disease. Material: peripheral blood.

In DNA, the CDR3 is TGTGCCAGCAGTTTTTATGAGGATTTGGTTTGG. Amino acid sequence: CASSFYEDLVW. V is TRBV12-3 or TRBV12-4 and J is TRBJ1-6; D uncertain. CDR3 length: 11 amino acids.